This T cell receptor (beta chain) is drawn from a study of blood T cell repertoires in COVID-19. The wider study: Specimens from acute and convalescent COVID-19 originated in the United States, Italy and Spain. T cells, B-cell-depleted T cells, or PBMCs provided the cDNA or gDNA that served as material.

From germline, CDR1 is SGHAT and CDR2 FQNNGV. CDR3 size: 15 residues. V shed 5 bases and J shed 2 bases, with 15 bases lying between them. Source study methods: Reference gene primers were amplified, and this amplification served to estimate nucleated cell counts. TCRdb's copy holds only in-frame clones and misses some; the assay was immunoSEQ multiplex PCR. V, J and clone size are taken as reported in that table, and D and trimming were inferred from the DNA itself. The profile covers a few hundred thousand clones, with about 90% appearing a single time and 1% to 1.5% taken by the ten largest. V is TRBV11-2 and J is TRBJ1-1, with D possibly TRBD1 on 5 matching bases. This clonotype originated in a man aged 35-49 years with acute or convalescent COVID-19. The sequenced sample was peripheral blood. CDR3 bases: TGTGCCAGCAGCCAGGGAATCCGGGTAAACACTGAAGCTTTCTTT. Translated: CASSQGIRVNTEAFF.